A single sample gave rise to the 30 T cell receptor beta chains below, sequenced in a study of cytomegalovirus exposure and HLA in healthy donors (TCRdb year 2017). The protocol used for the library was the immunoSEQ multiplex PCR assay. The multiplex PCR relied on a mix of 60 forward primers for TCR Vbeta segments and 13 reverse primers for TCR Jbeta segments. The table comes from immuneACCESS by way of TCRdb, which keeps in-frame sequences with V and J called. Part of the clones is missing from these tables; in studies checked, under half for an unresolved V gene and the rest for unknown reasons. For this sample there are 120,000 or so clones; roughly 78% appear just once. The ten largest clones take up 1% of the sample. The sample was PBMCs. The receptors were gathered from a man between 35 and 55 years old in good health and CMV-seronegative.

The rearrangement links TRBV6-5 to TRBJ2-7; D may be TRBD2 (7 bases). V lost 6 bases, J lost 2 bases, and 17 bases lay in between. Germline CDR1 reads MNHEY; CDR2 reads SVGAGI. This CDR3 spans 15 amino acids. The CDR3 reads CASSPEGGVPYEQYF. For the CDR3, the DNA is TGTGCCAGCAGCCCCGAGGGGGGGGTTCCCTACGAGCAGTACTTC.

The chain carries TRBV28 and TRBJ1-1; 7 nucleotides match TRBD1. The CDR3 runs to 14 residues. Germline lookup yields CDR1 MDHEN and CDR2 SYDVKM. The ends lost 6 bases at V and 7 bases at J; junction bases unmatched: 11. DNA for the CDR3: TGTGCCAGCAGAGTACCGGGACAGTTATTTGAAGCTTTCTTT. Protein: CASRVPGQLFEAFF.

This clone was seen a handful of times. The chain recombines TRBV4-1 with TRBJ2-2; D may be TRBD2 (5 bases). In germline, CDR1 is MGHRA, CDR2 YSYEKL. This CDR3 is 18 amino acids long. V dropped 4 bases and J dropped 0 bases, with 18 bases sitting between them. CDR3: CASSPMGVEAANTGELFF. CDR3 in DNA: TGCGCCAGCAGCCCAATGGGTGTGGAAGCGGCGAACACCGGGGAGCTGTTTTTT.

The rearrangement uses TRBV4-1 and TRBJ2-6; D is unresolved. V was cut by 0 bases and J by 1 base, with 4 bases left in between. Per the germline V gene, CDR1 is MGHRA and CDR2 is YSYEKL. This CDR3 has 15 residues. CDR3 amino acids: CASSQDFSGANVLTF. As DNA, the CDR3 is TGCGCCAGCAGCCAAGACTTTTCTGGGGCCAACGTCCTGACTTTC.

The chain is built from TRBV11-2 and TRBJ2-2, with TRBD1 matching 8 bases. Germline V lookup: CDR1 SGHAT, CDR2 FQNNGV. Trimming took 5 bases from V and 0 from J; bases not matched to a gene: 11. This CDR3 is built from 18 residues. For the CDR3, the DNA is TGTGCCAGCAGCGACAGCGCCCAGGGGGCTGCGAACACCGGGGAGCTGTTTTTT. Translating it yields CASSDSAQGAANTGELFF.

The chain employs TRBV9 and TRBJ2-5, with 7 bases fitting TRBD2. The CDR3 length is 17 residues. V gave up 3 bases and J gave up 1 base; unmatched junction bases: 12. Germline CDR1 is SGDLS and CDR2 is YYNGEE. As DNA, the CDR3 is TGTGCCAGCAGCGCCCGGGTGAGCGGGACCACCCAAGAGACCCAGTACTTC. As protein: CASSARVSGTTQETQYF.

The chain is built from TRBV27 and TRBJ1-6; weak D call: TRBD1 (6 bases). The CDR3 covers 15 residues. V was clipped by 9 bases and J by 6 bases, with 18 bases between them. CDR1 and CDR2 (germline): MNHEY, SMNVEV (reference sequence). CDR3 sequence (DNA): TGTGCCAGTCGACACCCGACAGGTTTTAATTCACCCCTCCACTTT. It codes for CASRHPTGFNSPLHF.

On this clone: The sample holds other DNA sequences that translate to the same CDR3. The chain is built from TRBV9 and TRBJ2-3, with D possibly matching TRBD2 (5 bases). Looked up from germline, CDR1 is SGDLS and CDR2 is YYNGEE. V shed 4 bases and J shed 2 bases, with 14 bases lying between them. The CDR3 is 15 amino acids. The CDR3 DNA follows: TGTGCCAGCAGCCCAGCTGAGGGAGCCACAGATACGCAGTATTTT. Protein sequence: CASSPAEGATDTQYF.

In this sample, this clone turned up a few times. The chain uses TRBV6-5 and TRBJ2-7, with D unclear. V gave up 0 bases and J gave up 0 bases, with 12 bases separating them. Germline V gene data show CDR1 as MNHEY and CDR2 as SVGAGI. This CDR3 has 16 residues. CDR3 sequence (DNA): TGTGCCAGCAGTTACTCTTCAGCCAGAGGCTCCTACGAGCAGTACTTC. Residues: CASSYSSARGSYEQYF.

The chain recombines TRBV5-1 with TRBJ2-1; D call uncertain. This CDR3 has 13 amino acids. V lost 3 bases, J lost 4 bases, and 8 bases lay in between. The germline gives CDR1 SGHRS, CDR2 YFSETQ. The CDR3 region is CASSSDYYNEQFF. The CDR3 nucleotides read TGCGCCAGCAGCTCAGATTATTACAATGAGCAGTTCTTC.

This chain uses TRBV18 with TRBJ1-1; TRBD1 matches 7 bases. CDR1 is KGHSH and CDR2 is LQKENI in the germline V gene. This CDR3 contains 14 residues. Trimming at V came to 4 bases and at J to 7 bases, leaving 9 bases not matched to a gene. DNA of the CDR3: TGTGCCAGCTCACTATCCCCGGGACAGCATGAAGCTTTCTTT. Residues: CASSLSPGQHEAFF.

V usage is TRBV2 and J usage is TRBJ2-7; 12 bases line up with TRBD1. The germline V gene encodes CDR1 SNHLY and CDR2 FYNNEI. The CDR3 covers 15 residues. Trimming removed 6 bases from V and 4 bases from J; junction bases left unmatched: 7. CDR3 DNA sequence: TGTGCCAGCAGCGATGGGACAGGGGGCCCGTACGAGCAGTACTTC. This gives the protein CASSDGTGGPYEQYF. Full variable domain (remainder filled in from reference TRBV2 and TRBJ2-7): EPEVTQTPSHQVTQMGQEVILRCVPISNHLYFYWYRQILGQKVEFLVSFYNNEISEKSEIFDDQFSVERPDGSNFTLKIRSTKLEDSAMYFCASSDGTGGPYEQYFGPGTRLTVT.

The chain recombines TRBV5-1 with TRBJ2-5, with 8 bases lining up with TRBD1. CDR1 is SGHRS and CDR2 is YFSETQ in the germline V gene. The CDR3 covers 13 residues. The V and J ends lost 3 bases and 5 bases, in that order; junction bases with no gene match: 3. CDR3 amino acids: CASSSGQVETQYF. CDR3 bases: TGCGCCAGCAGCTCGGGACAGGTGGAGACCCAGTACTTC.

The chain links TRBV10-3 to TRBJ2-7; 7 bases map to TRBD2. This CDR3 spans 15 amino acids. CDR1 and CDR2 from the germline V gene are ENHRY and SYGVKD. V dropped 2 bases and J dropped 2; count of bases not matched to a gene: 6. In nucleotides, the CDR3 is TGTGCCATCAGTGAGCCGGGAGGCTCCCCCTACGAGCAGTACTTC. It translates to CAISEPGGSPYEQYF.

The chain employs TRBV4-2 and TRBJ1-2; 8 bases align to TRBD1. The CDR3 spans 16 residues. V gave up 1 base and J gave up 1 base; unmatched junction bases: 5. Germline V gives CDR1 LGHNA, CDR2 YNFKEQ. In DNA, the CDR3 is TGTGCCAGCAGCCAAGTCTTACAGGGGGGTAACTATGGCTACACCTTC. This codes for CASSQVLQGGNYGYTF.

The V call is TRBV2, the J call TRBJ1-6; TRBD1 matches at 7 bases. The V gene end was trimmed by 7 bases and the J gene end by 7 bases; junction bases not matched to a gene: 10. Per germline, CDR1 SNHLY and CDR2 FYNNEI. The CDR3 has 15 residues. The CDR3 coding sequence is TGTGCCAGCACCTTATCCGGGACAGTAAATTCACCCCTCCACTTT. Amino acids: CASTLSGTVNSPLHF.

The J gene is TRBJ2-3, the V gene TRBV2; 7 bases agree with TRBD1. V was pared by 5 bases and J by 1 base, with 6 bases of the junction left unmatched. The CDR3 totals 15 residues. Germline V gene data show CDR1 as SNHLY and CDR2 as FYNNEI. CDR3 region: CASSQPQGGTDTQYF. Here the CDR3 DNA reads TGTGCCAGCAGTCAACCCCAGGGGGGCACAGATACGCAGTATTTT.

The chain employs TRBV28 and TRBJ2-7; 7 bases are shared with TRBD1. Trimming removed 7 bases from V and 2 bases from J; junction bases left unmatched: 8. Looked up from germline, CDR1 is MDHEN and CDR2 is SYDVKM. CDR3 size: 14 residues. The CDR3 DNA sequence: TGTGCCAGCAAGTCCGGACAGGCGACCTACGAGCAGTACTTC. This encodes CASKSGQATYEQYF.

The chain employs TRBV5-1 and TRBJ2-3; D is uncertain. Germline V gene lookup returns CDR1 SGHRS and CDR2 YFSETQ. This CDR3 has 12 residues. V gave up 4 bases and J gave up 2 bases, with 5 bases separating them. CDR3: CASSPNTDTQYF. The CDR3 coding sequence is TGCGCCAGCAGCCCCAACACAGATACGCAGTATTTT.

V gene TRBV2 combines with J gene TRBJ1-5, with D possibly being TRBD1 (6 bases). The CDR3 runs to 13 residues. Germline V gene sequence: CDR1 SNHLY, CDR2 FYNNEI. Deletions cut 0 bases from V and 7 bases from J, with 7 bases between. The CDR3 nucleotides read TGTGCCAGCAGTGAAGCGGACAGACAGCCCCAGCATTTT. Protein: CASSEADRQPQHF.

The chain is built from TRBV6-5 and TRBJ2-3; 9 bases line up with TRBD1. Germline values: CDR1 MNHEY, CDR2 SVGAGI. The CDR3 loop spans 15 amino acids. With 7 bases clipped from V and 2 bases from J, the junction kept 7 bases outside the gene matches. CDR3 protein: CASKTGGKFTDTQYF. Written as DNA, the CDR3 is TGTGCCAGCAAAACAGGGGGCAAGTTCACAGATACGCAGTATTTT.

This chain uses TRBV6-7 with TRBJ2-1, with TRBD2 matching over 8 bases. TRBV6-7 is given ORF status, its function remaining uncertain. Unmatched junction bases numbered 6, after V lost 0 bases and J lost 2 bases. The CDR3 is made up of 17 amino acids. This CDR3 is CASSYSMSGLAYNEQFF. CDR3 DNA: TGTGCCAGCAGTTACTCGATGTCGGGACTAGCCTACAATGAGCAGTTCTTC.

The chain carries TRBV5-1 and TRBJ1-1, with TRBD1 as a possible D gene (6 bases). The germline gives CDR1 SGHRS, CDR2 YFSETQ. There are 14 residues in the CDR3. V dropped 4 bases and J dropped 3 bases, with 13 bases sitting between them. The CDR3 bases are TGCGCCAGCAGCCCCGGACAGATCTACACTGAAGCTTTCTTT. Protein sequence: CASSPGQIYTEAFF.

The CDR3 region is CASSQDLTGVGYGYTF. The DNA for the CDR3 is TGCGCCAGCAGCCAAGATCTGACAGGGGTTGGCTATGGCTACACCTTC. The chain joins TRBV4-1 to TRBJ1-2; 8 bases agree with TRBD1. The CDR3 runs 16 residues. CDR1 MGHRA and CDR2 YSYEKL come from the germline V gene. Trimming at V came to 0 bases and at J to 4 bases, leaving 7 bases not matched to a gene.

The chain has TRBV29-1 and TRBJ2-3, with TRBD2 matching over 10 bases. Trimming took 7 bases from V and 1 from J; bases not matched to a gene: 5. The CDR3 is made up of 14 amino acids. Germline assignment: CDR1 SQVTM and CDR2 ANQGSEA. The CDR3 DNA reads as TGCAGCGGGAGCGGGAGGGGGGGCACAGATACGCAGTATTTT. Translating it yields CSGSGRGGTDTQYF.

The chain recombines TRBV5-1 with TRBJ2-2, with a tentative D call TRBD1 (5 bases). Germline V gene sequence: CDR1 SGHRS, CDR2 YFSETQ. This CDR3 region has 15 residues. V lost 0 bases, J lost 1 base, and 7 bases lay in between. The chain's CDR3 is CASSLGTKNTGELFF. DNA for the CDR3: TGCGCCAGCAGCTTGGGGACAAAGAACACCGGGGAGCTGTTTTTT.

The chain employs TRBV9 and TRBJ2-2; 9 nucleotides align to TRBD1. Trimming cost V 0 bases and J 6 bases; bases outside gene matches: 6. In germline, CDR1 is SGDLS, CDR2 YYNGEE. CDR3 length equals 16 residues. The CDR3 region has the DNA TGTGCCAGCAGCGTAGCTGGGACAGGGTATTCCGGGGAGCTGTTTTTT. This sequence encodes CASSVAGTGYSGELFF.

V usage is TRBV27 and J usage is TRBJ2-5; TRBD1 agrees at 9 bases. The J call may be in error: the DNA end matches TRBJ2-7 better. Germline values: CDR1 MNHEY, CDR2 SMNVEV (reference sequence). The CDR3 is 12 amino acids. The CDR3, as DNA: TGTGCCAGCAGGACAGGGGGCTACGAGCAGTACTTC. It translates to CASRTGGYEQYF.

V and J are TRBV27 and TRBJ2-7; 9 bases fit TRBD1. V was pared by 6 bases and J by 1 base, with 4 bases of the junction left unmatched. This CDR3 has 14 amino acids. The germline V gene has CDR1 MNHEY and CDR2 SMNVEV (reference sequence). Written as DNA, the CDR3 is TGTGCCAGCAGCACCGGGACAGGGTCCTACGAGCAGTACTTC. It encodes CASSTGTGSYEQYF.

The chain carries TRBV5-6 and TRBJ2-3; 11 bases match TRBD2. From germline, CDR1 is SGHDT and CDR2 YYEEEE. The CDR3 covers 14 residues. V lost 4 bases and J lost 6; bases outside the gene matches: 4. CDR3 protein: CASSLAGGGDTQYF. The DNA of the CDR3 is TGTGCCAGCAGCCTAGCGGGAGGAGGGGATACGCAGTATTTT. Using reference TRBV5-6 and TRBJ2-3 for the parts outside the CDR3, the full variable domain is DAGVTQSPTHLIKTRGQQVTLRCSPKSGHDTVSWYQQALGQGPQFIFQYYEEEERQRGNFPDRFSGHQFPNYSSELNVNALLLGDSALYLCASSLAGGGDTQYFGPGTRLTVL.